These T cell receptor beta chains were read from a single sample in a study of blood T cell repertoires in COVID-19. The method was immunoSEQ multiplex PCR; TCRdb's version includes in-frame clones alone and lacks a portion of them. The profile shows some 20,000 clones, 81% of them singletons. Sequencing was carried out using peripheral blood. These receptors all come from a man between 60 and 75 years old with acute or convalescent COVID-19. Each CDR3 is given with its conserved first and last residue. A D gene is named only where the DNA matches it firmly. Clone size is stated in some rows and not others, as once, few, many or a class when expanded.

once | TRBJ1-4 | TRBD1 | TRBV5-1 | TGCGCCAGCAGAGGCCTCGGACAGGAGAGTGAAAAACTGTTTTTT | CASRGLGQESEKLFF
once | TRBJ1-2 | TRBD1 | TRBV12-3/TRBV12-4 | TGTGCGACATCCGGGCAGGGGGCTGGCTACACCTTC | CATSGQGAGYTF
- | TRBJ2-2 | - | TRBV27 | TGTGCCAGCAGTCCCAGCACCGGGGAGCTGTTTTTT | CASSPSTGELFF
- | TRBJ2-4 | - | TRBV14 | TGTGCCAGCAGCTCGGCGGGCCGGGACATTCAGTACTTC | CASSSAGRDIQYF
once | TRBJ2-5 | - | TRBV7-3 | TGTGCCAGCAGCCCTACGGGATTCCAAGAGACCCAGTACTTC | CASSPTGFQETQYF
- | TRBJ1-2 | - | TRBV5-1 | TGCGCCAGCAGCCCCTCCGGGAGTCAATTTTCCTATGGCTACACCTTC | CASSPSGSQFSYGYTF
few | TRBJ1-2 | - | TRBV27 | TGTGCCAGCAGTCACTCAGCGAGGGGGGGCTACACCTTC | CASSHSARGGYTF
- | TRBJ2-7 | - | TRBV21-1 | TGTGCCAGCAGCTCCCGGGACAGGGGGAGATCCTACGAGCAGTACTTC | CASSSRDRGRSYEQYF
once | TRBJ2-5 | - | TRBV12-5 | TGTGCTAGTGGTTTAGACGGGGGGACCCAGTACTTC | CASGLDGGTQYF
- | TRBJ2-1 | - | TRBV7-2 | TGTGCCAGCAGCCAAACCCCTGGGGGCAGACAGTACAATGAGCAGTTCTTC | CASSQTPGGRQYNEQFF
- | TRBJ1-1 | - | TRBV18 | TGTGCCAGCTCAAAACAGGGTCGGGAGAACACTGAAGCTTTCTTT | CASSKQGRENTEAFF
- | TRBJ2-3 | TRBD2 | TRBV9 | TGTGCCAGCAGCGTGGGACTTGGCGGGGGAACAGTAGATACGCAGTATTTT | CASSVGLGGGTVDTQYF
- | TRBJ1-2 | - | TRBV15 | TGTGCCACCAGCAGAGCCATCCAGGGAGGGTATGGCTACACCTTC | CATSRAIQGGYGYTF
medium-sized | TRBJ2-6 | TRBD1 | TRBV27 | TGTGCCAGCAGTTCCCCCGGGACAGGGGGTTCTGGGGCCAACGTCCTGACTTTC | CASSSPGTGGSGANVLTF
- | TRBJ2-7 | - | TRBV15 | TGTGCCACCAGCAGACGGACAGCCTACGAGCAGTACTTC | CATSRRTAYEQYF